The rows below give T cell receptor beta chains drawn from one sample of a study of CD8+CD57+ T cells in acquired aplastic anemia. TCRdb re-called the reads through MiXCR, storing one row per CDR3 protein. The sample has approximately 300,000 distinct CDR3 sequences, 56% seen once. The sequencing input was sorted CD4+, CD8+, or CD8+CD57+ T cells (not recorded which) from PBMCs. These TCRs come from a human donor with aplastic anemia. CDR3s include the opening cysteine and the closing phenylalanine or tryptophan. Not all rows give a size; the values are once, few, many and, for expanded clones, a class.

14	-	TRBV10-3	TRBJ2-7	CAIRQGAVGYEQYF
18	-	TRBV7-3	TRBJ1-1	CASTKMRSGGSANTEAFF
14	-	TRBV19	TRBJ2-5	CASSPAVYQETQYF
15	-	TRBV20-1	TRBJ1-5	CSARDQLSGNQPQHF
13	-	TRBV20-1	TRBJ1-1	CSGKSGRNTEAFF
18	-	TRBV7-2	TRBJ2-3	CASGTSGRRGWATDTQYF
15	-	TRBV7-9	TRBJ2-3	CASRLARLATDTQYF
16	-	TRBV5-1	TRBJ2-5	CASSLGGTNTGETQYF
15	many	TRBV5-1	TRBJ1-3	CASSLAGGHGNTIYF
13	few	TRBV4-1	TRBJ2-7	CASSHTGGPTQYF
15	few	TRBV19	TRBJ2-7	CASSIRDRGDYEQYF
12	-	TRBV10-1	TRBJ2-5	CATWVGGETQYF
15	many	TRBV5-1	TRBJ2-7	CASSAMQGRSYEQYF
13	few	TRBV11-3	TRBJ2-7	CASSLGRDREQYF
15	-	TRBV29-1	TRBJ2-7	CSVIAGVGPSYEQYF
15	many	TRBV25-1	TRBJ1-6	CASSDQARPYSPLHF
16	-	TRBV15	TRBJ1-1	CATSRDPRLGNTEAFF
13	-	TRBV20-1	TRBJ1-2	CSARVDIGYGYTF
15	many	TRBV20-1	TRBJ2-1	CSAGEASGARNEQFF
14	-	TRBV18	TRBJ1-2	CASSRTDDNYGYTF
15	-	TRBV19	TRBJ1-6	CASSTAQGSNSPLHF
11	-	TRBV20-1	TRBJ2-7	CSARGTYEQYF
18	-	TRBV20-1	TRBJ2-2	CSASNRGLAGGQSGELFF
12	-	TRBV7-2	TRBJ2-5	CASSKEWETQYF
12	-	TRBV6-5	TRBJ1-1	CASSEGSFEAFF
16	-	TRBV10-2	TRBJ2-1	CASSEVGGCHRSEQFF
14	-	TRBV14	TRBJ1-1	CASSQDYRNTEAFF
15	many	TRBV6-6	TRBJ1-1	CASSLPGQMNTEAFF
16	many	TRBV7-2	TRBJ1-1	CASSLVGPGTGVEAFF
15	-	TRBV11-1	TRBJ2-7	CASSEDEARGWKQYF
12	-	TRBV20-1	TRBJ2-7	CSASLDGNEQYF
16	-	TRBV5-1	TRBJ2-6	CASSPGTGRGANVLTF
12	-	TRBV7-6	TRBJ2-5	CASSPRPHGQYF
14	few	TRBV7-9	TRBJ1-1	CASTLIQGYTEAFF
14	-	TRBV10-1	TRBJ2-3	CASARGGPPDTQYF
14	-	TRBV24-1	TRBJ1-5	CATSALGSNQPQHF
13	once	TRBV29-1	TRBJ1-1	CSVEETGNTEAFF
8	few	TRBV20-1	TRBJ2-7	CSACEQYF
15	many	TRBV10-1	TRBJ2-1	CASSPGTSGGDEQFF
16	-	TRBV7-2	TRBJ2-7	CASSRTGTGSSYEQYF
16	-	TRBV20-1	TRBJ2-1	CSARSVALGPNNEQFF